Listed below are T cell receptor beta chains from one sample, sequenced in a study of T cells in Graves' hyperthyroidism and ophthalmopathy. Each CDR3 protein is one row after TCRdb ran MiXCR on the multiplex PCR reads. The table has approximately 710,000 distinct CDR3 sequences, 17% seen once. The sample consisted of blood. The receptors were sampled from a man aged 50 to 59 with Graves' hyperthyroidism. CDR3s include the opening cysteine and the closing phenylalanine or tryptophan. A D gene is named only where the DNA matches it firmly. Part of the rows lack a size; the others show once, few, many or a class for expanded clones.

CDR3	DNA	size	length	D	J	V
CSARPRGTQPQHF	TGCAGTGCTAGACCCAGGGGTACCCAGCCCCAGCATTTT	few	13	-	TRBJ1-5	TRBV20-1
CASSRENSLSTGELFF	TGTGCCAGCAGCCGCGAAAATAGCCTGAGCACCGGGGAGCTGTTTTTT	few	16	-	TRBJ2-2	TRBV4-2
CASSTGGLHYNEQFF	TGTGCCAGCAGCACCGGGGGGCTACATTACAATGAGCAGTTCTTC	many	15	-	TRBJ2-1	TRBV28
CATSDFNVGGSSYNEQFF	TGTGCCACCAGTGATTTCAATGTTGGGGGCTCGTCCTACAATGAGCAGTTCTTC	many	18	-	TRBJ2-1	TRBV24-1
CASSQTGTEAYEQYF	TGTGCCAGCAGTCAGACCGGGACAGAGGCCTACGAGCAGTACTTC	many	15	TRBD1	TRBJ2-7	TRBV27
CAWNNGLLNSPLHF	TGTGCCTGGAATAACGGGCTACTGAATTCACCCCTCCACTTT	many	14	-	TRBJ1-6	TRBV30
CASSQDLYTEAFF	TGTGCCAGCAGCCAGGACTTATACACTGAAGCTTTCTTT	many	13	-	TRBJ1-1	TRBV6-1
CASSSSPGLVPDEQYF	TGTGCCAGCAGCTCGTCACCGGGACTAGTGCCGGACGAGCAGTACTTC	-	16	TRBD2	TRBJ2-7	TRBV7-2
CASSFRQVAYEQYF	TGTGCCAGCAGTTTCAGACAGGTTGCCTACGAGCAGTACTTC	few	14	-	TRBJ2-7	TRBV27
CATSRGRRTEAFF	TGTGCCACAAGTAGGGGGCGCAGAACTGAAGCTTTCTTT	-	13	TRBD1	TRBJ1-1	TRBV12-3/TRBV12-4
CASSLGQGAGNTIYF	TGTGCTAGCAGCCTCGGGCAGGGGGCTGGAAACACCATATATTTT	many	15	TRBD1	TRBJ1-3	TRBV7-7
CASSVDGLDQETQYF	TGTGCCAGCAGCGTAGACGGACTAGATCAAGAGACCCAGTACTTC	-	15	TRBD2	TRBJ2-5	TRBV9
CASSQSGLAGEGQFF	TGTGCCAGCAGCCAGTCCGGACTAGCGGGAGAAGGGCAGTTCTTC	few	15	TRBD2	TRBJ2-1	TRBV3-1
CATSDTRDGGYEQYF	TGTGCCACCAGTGATACCCGGGACGGAGGCTACGAGCAGTACTTC	many	15	-	TRBJ2-7	TRBV24-1
CASSLGGGYNEQFF	TGTGCCAGCAGTTTAGGAGGGGGCTACAATGAGCAGTTCTTC	many	14	-	TRBJ2-1	TRBV12-3/TRBV12-4
CASRLVARREAFF	TGTGCCAGCAGACTAGTGGCCAGGCGTGAAGCTTTCTTT	many	13	-	TRBJ1-1	TRBV11-2
CATRDSRYNEQFF	TGTGCCACCAGGGACAGCAGATACAATGAGCAGTTCTTC	-	13	-	TRBJ2-1	TRBV24-1
CASSFHDEQYF	TGTGCCAGCAGTTTCCACGACGAGCAGTACTTC	-	11	-	TRBJ2-7	TRBV28
CASRKNTGELFF	TGTGCCAGCAGGAAAAACACCGGGGAGCTGTTTTTT	many	12	-	TRBJ2-2	TRBV28
CASSHRTGETEAFF	TGTGCCAGCAGCCATCGGACAGGGGAGACTGAAGCTTTCTTT	few	14	TRBD1	TRBJ1-1	TRBV3-1
CSASELAGGDEQYF	TGCAGTGCTAGCGAACTAGCGGGAGGGGACGAGCAGTACTTC	many	14	TRBD2	TRBJ2-7	TRBV20-1
CASSVLGQGSYEQYF	TGTGCCAGTAGCGTCCTAGGACAGGGATCCTACGAGCAGTACTTC	many	15	TRBD1	TRBJ2-7	TRBV19
CASTILGGYYEQYF	TGTGCCAGCACCATACTAGGGGGATACTACGAGCAGTACTTC	many	14	-	TRBJ2-7	TRBV6-1
CASSILSSGMSYNEQFF	TGTGCCAGTAGTATACTCTCTAGCGGGATGTCGTACAATGAGCAGTTCTTC	-	17	TRBD2	TRBJ2-1	TRBV19
CASSLREEISYEQYF	TGTGCCAGCAGCTTGCGGGAGGAGATCTCCTACGAGCAGTACTTC	many	15	TRBD2	TRBJ2-7	TRBV7-2
CASSGYTLAKNIQYF	TGTGCCAGCAGTGGATACACGCTTGCCAAAAACATTCAGTACTTC	-	15	-	TRBJ2-4	TRBV25-1
CAWTSGGGEQFF	TGTGCCTGGACTAGCGGAGGAGGTGAGCAGTTCTTC	many	12	TRBD2	TRBJ2-1	TRBV30
CASSKEGQGAIQPQHF	TGTGCCAGCAGTAAAGAAGGACAGGGGGCTATTCAGCCCCAGCATTTT	few	16	TRBD1	TRBJ1-5	TRBV27
CASSLARGPSGNTIYF	TGTGCCAGCAGCTTAGCGCGGGGACCCTCTGGAAACACCATATATTTT	few	16	-	TRBJ1-3	TRBV7-2
CASSQATAGGPSYNEQFF	TGCGCCAGCAGCCAAGCTACAGCGGGAGGGCCAAGTTACAATGAGCAGTTCTTC	-	18	TRBD2	TRBJ2-1	TRBV4-3
CASSVPGTEAFF	TGTGCCAGTAGTGTCCCGGGGACTGAAGCTTTCTTT	many	12	-	TRBJ1-1	TRBV19
CASSQLAGGPGEQFF	TGCGCCAGCAGCCAACTAGCGGGAGGGCCGGGTGAGCAGTTCTTC	few	15	TRBD2	TRBJ2-1	TRBV5-1
CASSSPGQGAREQYF	TGTGCCAGCAGTTCACCGGGACAGGGGGCGCGCGAGCAGTACTTC	-	15	TRBD1	TRBJ2-7	TRBV27
CASSPSGQGEGSYNSPLHF	TGTGCCAGCAGCCCATCGGGACAGGGTGAGGGATCCTATAATTCACCCCTCCACTTT	-	19	TRBD1	TRBJ1-6	TRBV4-2
CASSELAVNTGELFF	TGTGCCAGCAGTGAACTAGCGGTTAACACCGGGGAGCTGTTTTTT	many	15	TRBD2	TRBJ2-2	TRBV2